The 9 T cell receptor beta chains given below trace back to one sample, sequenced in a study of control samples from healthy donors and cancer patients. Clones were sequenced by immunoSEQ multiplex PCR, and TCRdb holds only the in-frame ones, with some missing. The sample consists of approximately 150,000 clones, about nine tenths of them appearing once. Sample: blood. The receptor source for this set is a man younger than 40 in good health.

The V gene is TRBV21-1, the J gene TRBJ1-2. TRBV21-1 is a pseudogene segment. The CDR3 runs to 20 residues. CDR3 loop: CASSTRAPTSFIMVPYGYTF. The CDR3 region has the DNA TGTGCCAGCAGCACTCGGGCACCGACTTCCTTTATTATGGTTCCTTATGGCTACACCTTC.

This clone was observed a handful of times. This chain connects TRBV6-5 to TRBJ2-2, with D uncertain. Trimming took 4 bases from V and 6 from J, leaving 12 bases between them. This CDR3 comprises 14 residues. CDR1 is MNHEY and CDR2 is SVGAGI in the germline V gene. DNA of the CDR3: TGTGCCAGCAGTTCACCGGCCAAGGCCGGGGAGCTGTTTTTT. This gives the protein CASSSPAKAGELFF.

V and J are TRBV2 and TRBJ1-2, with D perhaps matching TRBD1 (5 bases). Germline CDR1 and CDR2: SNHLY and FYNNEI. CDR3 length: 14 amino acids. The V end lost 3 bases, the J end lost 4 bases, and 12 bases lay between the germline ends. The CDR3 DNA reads TGTGCCAGCAGTGATCTGGGGCAGGGCTATGGCTACACCTTC. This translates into CASSDLGQGYGYTF.

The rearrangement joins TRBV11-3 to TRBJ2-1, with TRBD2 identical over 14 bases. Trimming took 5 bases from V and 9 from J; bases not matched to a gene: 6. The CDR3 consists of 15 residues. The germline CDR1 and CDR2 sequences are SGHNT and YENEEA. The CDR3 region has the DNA TGTGCCAGCAGCAAGGGACTAGCGGGAGTCGGTGAGCAGTTCTTC. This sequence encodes CASSKGLAGVGEQFF.

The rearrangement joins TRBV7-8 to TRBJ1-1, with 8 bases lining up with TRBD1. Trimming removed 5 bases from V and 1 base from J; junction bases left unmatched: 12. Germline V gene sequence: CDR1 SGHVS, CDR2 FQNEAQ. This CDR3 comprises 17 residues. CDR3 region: CASSERYGQGSNTEAFF. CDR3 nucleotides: TGTGCCAGCAGCGAACGATACGGACAGGGTTCGAACACTGAAGCTTTCTTT.

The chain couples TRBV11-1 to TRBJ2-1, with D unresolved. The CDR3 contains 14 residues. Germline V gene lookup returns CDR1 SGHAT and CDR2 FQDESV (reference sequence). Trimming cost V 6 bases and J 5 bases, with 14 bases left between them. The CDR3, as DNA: TGTGCCAGCAGATTCGGTCAGCCCCACAATGAGCAGTTCTTC. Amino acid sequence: CASRFGQPHNEQFF. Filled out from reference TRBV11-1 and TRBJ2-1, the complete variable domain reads EAEVAQSPRYKITEKSQAVAFWCDPISGHATLYWYRQILGQGPELLVQFQDESVVDDSQLPKDRFSAERLKGVDSTLKIQPAELGDSAMYLCASRFGQPHNEQFFGPGTRLTVL.

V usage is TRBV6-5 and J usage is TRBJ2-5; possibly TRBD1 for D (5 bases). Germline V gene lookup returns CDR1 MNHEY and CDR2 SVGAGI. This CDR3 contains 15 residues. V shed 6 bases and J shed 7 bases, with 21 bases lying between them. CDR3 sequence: CASSDRTLGKGTQYF. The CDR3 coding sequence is TGTGCCAGCAGCGACCGGACATTGGGTAAAGGGACCCAGTACTTC.

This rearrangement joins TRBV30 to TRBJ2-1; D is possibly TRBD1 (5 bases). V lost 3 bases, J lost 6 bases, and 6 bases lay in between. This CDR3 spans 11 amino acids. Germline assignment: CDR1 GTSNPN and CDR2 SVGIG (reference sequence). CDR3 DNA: TGTGCCTGGAGAACAGGCAATGAGCAGTTCTTC. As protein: CAWRTGNEQFF. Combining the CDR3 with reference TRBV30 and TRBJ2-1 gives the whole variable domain SQTIHQWPATLVQPVGSPLSLECTVEGTSNPNLYWYRQAAGRGLQLLFYSVGIGQISSEVPQNLSASRPQDRQFILSSKKLLLSDSGFYLCAWRTGNEQFFGPGTRLTVL.

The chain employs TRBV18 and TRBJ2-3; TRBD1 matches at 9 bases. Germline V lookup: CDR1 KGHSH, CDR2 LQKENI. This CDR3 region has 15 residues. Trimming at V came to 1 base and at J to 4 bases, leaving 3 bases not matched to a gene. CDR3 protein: CASSPRQGGPDTQYF. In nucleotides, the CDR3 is TGTGCCAGCTCACCACGACAGGGGGGTCCAGATACGCAGTATTTT.